This T cell receptor (beta chain) was retrieved from a study of blood T cells in healthy people across ages. Study results and limitations: In older individuals, TCR beta diversity per million T cells was lower, falling roughly linearly with age.

Germline trimming cut 3 bases from V and 6 bases from J; bases unmatched to any gene: 12. This CDR3 spans 16 amino acids. Germline V gene lookup returns CDR1 DFQATT and CDR2 SNEGSKA (reference sequence). A sample-barcoded 5' primer and a J-beta primer mix were used in a second PCR of about 7 to 12 cycles. Each of the cDNA molecules was tagged by a template-switch adaptor with 12 random nucleotides. MiXCR, applied by TCRdb to the 5' RACE reads, yields one record per CDR3 protein. Of about 970,000 distinct CDR3 sequences detected, 51% appear once; the ten largest clones hold around 21%. To note about this clonotype: The antigen is unknown.

Every donor contributed around 10 milliliters of peripheral blood by blood draw. No fewer than 7 million PBMCs went into each sample. The sample consisted of blood. This clonotype originated in a woman aged 60 to 75 in good health. The J gene is TRBJ2-3, the V gene TRBV20-1, with 10 bases fitting TRBD2. In DNA, the CDR3 is TGCAGTGCTAGCGTCCGATCTAGCGGGAGTTACGATACGCAGTATTTT. Residues: CSASVRSSGSYDTQYF.